This paragraph reports one TCR beta chain. This CDR3 comprises 14 residues. Germline CDR1 SNHLY, CDR2 FYNNEI. V lost 7 bases and J lost 3; bases outside the gene matches: 6. These data come from a study of blood T cell repertoires in COVID-19. Study in general: COVID-19 samples from acute and convalescent phases originated in the United States, Italy and Spain. Sources were T cells, B-cell-depleted T cells, or PBMCs; the material itself was cDNA or gDNA.

In the original workflow: Nucleated cell number was recorded as an estimate derived from reference gene primer amplification. Some clones are missing from TCRdb's copy, which holds only in-frame ones; the method was immunoSEQ multiplex PCR. V and J calls plus clone size are reproduced from that table; the DNA served to infer D and trimming. The sample records about 82,000 clones, about four fifths being singletons. Sequencing was performed on peripheral blood. This TCR came from a man between 45 and 60 years old with active or convalescent COVID-19. This chain joins TRBV2 and TRBJ2-3, with 8 bases lining up with TRBD2. The CDR3 nucleotides read TGTGCCAGCAAACCCCGGGGGGGGACAGATACGCAGTATTTT. Its translation is CASKPRGGTDTQYF.